The clone carrying this T cell receptor beta chain was observed a handful of times. The target antigen is unknown. This sample was included in a study of cytomegalovirus exposure and HLA in healthy donors. Across the study: From HLA-typed donors, an early data release held tens of millions of unique TCRs.

Broader study findings: Compared with the approximately 680-donor mean, an Asian-associated ancestry cluster reportedly had fewer N-insertions, according to a later analysis.

The CDR3 has 14 residues. CDR1 SSHAT and CDR2 FNYEAQ come from the germline V gene (reference sequence). Trimming removed 6 bases from V and 4 bases from J; junction bases left unmatched: 4. PCR was performed using 60 Vbeta and 13 Jbeta primers. Produced via immunoSEQ multiplex PCR; TCRdb's table is partial and in-frame only. The data show 150,000 to 200,000 clones, approximately 80% seen once. The TCR originated in a woman between 18 and 29 years old in good health and CMV-seropositive. The sample consisted of PBMCs. The chain couples TRBV7-7 to TRBJ2-2; 8 bases line up with TRBD1. Here the CDR3 DNA reads TGTGCCAGCAGTTCCGGGACAGGCACCGGGGAGCTGTTTTTT. Translating gives CASSSGTGTGELFF.